Listed below are T cell receptor beta chains from one sample, sequenced in a study of blood T cell repertoires in COVID-19. Only in-frame clones appear in the TCRdb table, and some are missing; sequencing was by immunoSEQ multiplex PCR. The sample shows some 80,000 clones, about 79% of them seen only once. Sample: peripheral blood. Receptors originate from a woman aged 45 to 65 with acute or convalescent COVID-19. CDR3s include the opening cysteine and the closing phenylalanine or tryptophan. D genes are given only for firm matches. A clone size is listed for some rows: how often the clone was seen (once, few, many), or a class if it is expanded.

.,TRBJ1-2,TRBV21-1,.,TGTGCCAGCAGCGTTGGGCCTAACTATGGCTACACCTTC,CASSVGPNYGYTF
.,TRBJ2-1,TRBV6-5,TRBD2,TGTGCCAGCGGATTTGGGGCCGGGACTAGCAATGAGCAGTTCTTC,CASGFGAGTSNEQFF
many,TRBJ1-5,TRBV29-1,.,TGCAGCGTCAGCCAGGGGTTCTTAGGCAATCAGCCCCAGCATTTT,CSVSQGFLGNQPQHF
.,TRBJ2-5,TRBV6-1,.,TGTGCCAGCAGTGAACTAGAAGAGACCCAGTACTTC,CASSELEETQYF
few,TRBJ1-3,TRBV12-5,TRBD1,TGTGCTAGTGTCTCCTCCACTCCCGACAGGGTCTCTGGAAACACCATATATTTT,CASVSSTPDRVSGNTIYF
.,TRBJ1-5,TRBV6-1,.,TGTGCCAGCAGTGAAATATCGGTAAGCAATCAGCCCCAGCATTTT,CASSEISVSNQPQHF
.,TRBJ2-3,TRBV28,.,TGTGCCAGCAGTTTCTCCGGGTCCCTTAAAACAGATACGCAGTATTTT,CASSFSGSLKTDTQYF
.,TRBJ2-7,TRBV3-1/TRBV3-2,TRBD2,TGTGCCAGCAGCCGCTTAACGACTAGCGGAAGCGAGCAGTACTTC,CASSRLTTSGSEQYF
.,TRBJ2-5,TRBV6-2/TRBV6-3,TRBD1,TGTGCCAGCAGTGCGACAGGGGTGGGGACCCAGTACTTC,CASSATGVGTQYF
.,TRBJ2-2,TRBV13,.,TGTGCCAGCAGCCCTCGTTCCGGGGAGCTGTTTTTT,CASSPRSGELFF
few,TRBJ2-2,TRBV7-9,.,TGTGCCAGCAGTTCGTACCGGGGGGCATTGAACACCGGGGAGCTGTTTTTT,CASSSYRGALNTGELFF
.,TRBJ1-4,TRBV7-8,TRBD1,TGTGCCAGCAGCTTTGGACAGGGGGCAATCCTTAATGAAAAACTGTTTTTT,CASSFGQGAILNEKLFF
.,TRBJ1-4,TRBV7-9,.,TGTGCCAGCAGCTTAGGGTACTCGGATGAAAAACTGTTTTTT,CASSLGYSDEKLFF
.,TRBJ2-7,TRBV18,TRBD1,TGTGCCAGCTCACCTAGGACAGGGAACTCCTACGAGCAGTACTTC,CASSPRTGNSYEQYF
few,TRBJ2-1,TRBV5-5,TRBD2,TGTGCCAGCAGCTGGACTAGCGGGAGAGACAATGAGCAGTTCTTC,CASSWTSGRDNEQFF
.,TRBJ1-5,TRBV4-1,.,TGCGCCAGCAGCCAAACTGCGCTGGGGGGGCGAGCCCAGCATTTT,CASSQTALGGRAQHF
once,TRBJ2-6,TRBV10-3,TRBD1,TGTGCCATCAGTGCAACCCCGGGACAGGGCTCCGGGGCCAACGTCCTGACTTTC,CAISATPGQGSGANVLTF
.,TRBJ2-1,TRBV5-8,TRBD2,TGTGCCAGCAGCTTTCAGACTAGCGGGGCCTCCTACAATGAGCAGTTCTTC,CASSFQTSGASYNEQFF
.,TRBJ2-1,TRBV4-3,.,TGCGCCAGCAGCCAAGGCCTCCGTGGGGGGGCACAAATCAATGAGCAGTTCTTC,CASSQGLRGGAQINEQFF
.,TRBJ2-7,TRBV5-6,.,TGTGCCAGCAGCTGGTGGTTGTCGGCGGAGAGGGCCTACGAGCAGTACTTC,CASSWWLSAERAYEQYF